This T cell receptor (beta chain) emerged from a study of shared clonotypes between healthy human individuals. Notes on this clone: Its antigen is not identified.

Only in-frame clones appear in the TCRdb table, and some are missing; sequencing was by immunoSEQ multiplex PCR. This table has about 2.1 million clones, 80% to 95% appearing once. The germline CDR1 and CDR2 sequences are LNHDA and SQIVND (reference sequence). V dropped 4 bases and J dropped 7 bases, with 20 bases sitting between them. The CDR3 consists of 16 residues. Study-wide findings and caveats: Rarefaction revealed incomplete sorted-subset sequencing despite large depth. The generation probabilities recorded for non-shared clonotypes fell below those of clonotypes shared by all four donors. Genetic and exposure-history diversity was limited by the few donors.

Naive CD8 cells lacked CD45RO and underwent positive selection for CCR7, leaving out terminally differentiated effector memory CD45RA+ cells. Sequenced input: naive CD8+ T cells from PBMCs. The chain has TRBV19 and TRBJ1-5; D is perhaps TRBD1 (6 bases). This clonotype was sampled from a man between 18 and 35 years old in good health. Some clones in this sample may be carry-over from other donors' samples. The CDR3 nucleotides are TGTGCCAGTAGTACCGCGCGGGTTGGCAGGGGACAGCCCCAGCATTTT. This encodes CASSTARVGRGQPQHF.